One TCR beta chain is described in this entry. The source of the sample is a study of blood T cell repertoires in COVID-19. Study as a whole: Acute and convalescent COVID-19 samples came from the United States, Italy and Spain. The analysed material was cDNA or gDNA that came from T cells, B-cell-depleted T cells, or PBMCs.

The trim removed 3 bases at V and 4 bases at J, leaving 11 bases unmatched. This CDR3 region has 16 residues. Germline assignment: CDR1 LNHDA and CDR2 SQIVND (reference sequence). Per the original data handling: By means of reference gene primer amplification, nucleated cell counts were estimated. Profiling relied on immunoSEQ multiplex PCR, and the TCRdb table lists in-frame clones only, not all of them. D and trimming come from the DNA, and the V and J calls and clone size come from that table. This repertoire shows about 120,000 clones, about 83% found once; its top ten account for approximately 2.3%.

Sequencing used peripheral blood. This receptor was identified in a woman in her forties or fifties with acute or convalescent COVID-19. The chain carries TRBV19 and TRBJ1-2, with 7 bases identical to TRBD1. The CDR3 is CASSISSRQGVYGYTF. CDR3 nucleotide sequence: TGTGCCAGTAGTATCTCTTCGAGGCAGGGGGTCTATGGCTACACCTTC.